This TCR beta chain was recovered during a study of blood T cells in healthy people across ages. The table lists this clonotype with a few counts. Trimming shortened V by 2 bases and J by 2 bases, and 13 bases separated the two germline ends. This CDR3 comprises 15 residues. From germline, CDR1 is ENHRY and CDR2 SYGVKD. The donors, all healthy, were Caucasians living in Russia, aged about 6 to 90. For the second PCR, which ran for about 6 to 11 cycles, a sample-barcoded 5' primer and a J-beta primer mix were used. TCRdb analysed the 5' RACE reads with MiXCR anew, one entry per CDR3 protein. The table has roughly 550,000 distinct CDR3 sequences, nearly 25% seen once. These same data were also listed under a study on T cells of mothers and their children. This second study notes: Thymic selection shapes TCR recombination output similarly in related and unrelated pairs. The overlap seen between related mothers and children slightly exceeded that of unrelated pairs, though not significantly.

V is TRBV10-3 and J is TRBJ2-7; possible D gene TRBD1, 6 bases. The sequenced sample consisted of blood. This receptor was obtained from a boy aged 5-17 years in good health. CDR3 DNA sequence: TGTGCCATCAGTGAGACAGCACAGGGCACCTACGAGCAGTACTTC. Encoded protein: CAISETAQGTYEQYF.